The T cell receptor (beta chain) under discussion was sequenced for a study of beta chain features in type 1 diabetes. Study observations and caveats: Whether TCRB rearrangement is influenced by HLA type went unresolved here. Comparison showed that naive, central memory and Treg TCRB repertoires appeared more similar among patients than among healthy donors. Shortening of TCRB CDR3s, moderate but significant, appeared in all four CD4+ subsets of Type 1 diabetes patients.

Reverse transcription of all isolated RNA meant that expressed TCRB transcripts were sequenced. Data came from immunoSEQ multiplex PCR; TCRdb stores just in-frame clones and leaves some out. The sample shows about 99,000 clones, 25% to 35% of them seen only once. Regarding this clone: Its antigen is currently unknown.

The source material was central memory CD4+ T cells from blood. The TCR was taken from a young woman with type 1 diabetes.

This chain's CDR3 is CASSLAGRGVSETQYF. The CDR3 DNA follows: TGTGCCAGCAGCTTGGCAGGGAGGGGCGTTTCGGAGACCCAGTACTTC. The chain is built from TRBV5-6 and TRBJ2-5, with 7 bases that match TRBD2. This CDR3 comprises 16 residues. V shed 0 bases and J 5 bases; nucleotides not matched to a gene: 10. The V gene's germline CDR1 is SGHDT and CDR2 YYEEEE.